Listed here are 21 T cell receptor beta chains from one sample, sequenced in a study of monozygotic twins with inflammatory bowel disease (dated by TCRdb to about 2019). Library creation used 5' RACE. Sequencing took place on an Illumina HiSeq 2500. After the reads were reprocessed by TCRdb, one entry was made per CDR3 protein sequence, with no DNA. This sample's table has entries for 170,000 or so distinct CDR3 sequences. The top ten hold 6% to 9.5% of the sample. The specimen sequenced was blood. The receptors derive from a human donor with ulcerative colitis or Crohn's disease, or a healthy co-twin of an affected twin (not recorded which).

The chain employs TRBV18 and TRBJ2-1. The CDR3 has 15 amino acids. Germline lookup yields CDR1 KGHSH and CDR2 LQKENI. The CDR3 protein is CASSTTGGAYNEQFF.

V usage is TRBV4-1 and J usage is TRBJ2-1. CDR1 and CDR2 (germline): MGHRA, YSYEKL. The CDR3 is made up of 15 amino acids. The CDR3 loop reads CASSHASLSYNEQFF.

The chain is built from TRBV6-1 and TRBJ1-2. Germline V gene lookup returns CDR1 MNHNS and CDR2 SASEGT. The CDR3 spans 14 residues. CDR3 amino acids: CASSSRRANYGYTF.

The rearrangement joins TRBV12-3 or TRBV12-4 to TRBJ1-4; the TCRdb call, TRBD1, lacks DNA for checking. This CDR3 contains 21 residues. CDR3 region: CASSSASGQQQPHGRGEKLFF.

This rearrangement joins TRBV5-1 to TRBJ2-5; the D call from TCRdb, TRBD1, cannot be confirmed without DNA. CDR3 length: 17 residues. Germline V gene lookup returns CDR1 SGHRS and CDR2 YFSETQ. CDR3 residues: CASSSSPSPGWQETQYF.

The rearrangement uses TRBV20-1 and TRBJ2-1. The CDR3 totals 15 residues. CDR1 and CDR2 (germline): DFQATT, SNEGSKA (reference sequence). CDR3 sequence: CSARFISSSYNEQFF.

The chain carries TRBV29-1 and TRBJ1-1. The CDR3 runs to 16 residues. Germline-derived CDR1 and CDR2 are SQVTM and ANQGSEA. This CDR3 reads CSVISPGLRENTEAFF.

The chain is built from TRBV30 and TRBJ2-7; TCRdb calls TRBD2, which cannot be checked without DNA. The CDR3 is 16 residues long. Germline values: CDR1 GTSNPN, CDR2 SVGIG (reference sequence). CDR3 in amino acids: CAWTGRLAGGPREQYF.

The chain recombines TRBV7-2 with TRBJ1-1; TCRdb picks TRBD1, but there is no DNA to check that call. This CDR3 is built from 14 residues. Germline CDR1 SGHTA, CDR2 FQGNSA. CDR3 loop: CASSANRGNTEAFF.

This chain joins TRBV7-8 and TRBJ2-1; TCRdb outputs TRBD2, but without DNA this stays unchecked. CDR1 is SGHVS and CDR2 is FQNEAQ in the germline V gene. The CDR3 covers 16 residues. The CDR3 reads CASTLWGSAGYNEQFF.

CDR3 region: CASSLGLAGGSPFF. The rearrangement uses TRBV5-1 and TRBJ2-1; TCRdb reports TRBD2, a call that lacks DNA to check it against. Germline CDR1 is SGHRS and CDR2 is YFSETQ. The CDR3 has 14 residues.

The CDR3: CASRPRGPWDTQYF. The chain employs TRBV19 and TRBJ2-3; without DNA, the TCRdb call of TRBD2 cannot be checked. Looked up from germline, CDR1 is LNHDA and CDR2 is SQIVND (reference sequence). The CDR3 has 14 residues.

This chain uses TRBV11-2 with TRBJ2-7; TCRdb's D call of TRBD2 is untestable without DNA. This CDR3 is built from 17 residues. Looked up from germline, CDR1 is SGHAT and CDR2 is FQNNGV. The CDR3 loop is CASSLERAGRKNYEQYF.

The rearrangement joins TRBV7-2 to TRBJ2-3; lacking DNA, the TRBD2 call made by TCRdb goes unchecked. Germline V CDR1 and CDR2: SGHTA, FQGNSA. The CDR3 totals 16 residues. The CDR3 spells CASSLRIGGATDTQYF.

This chain joins TRBV5-1 and TRBJ2-7; TCRdb lists TRBD1, though no DNA is available to test this call. This CDR3 has 16 residues. Germline V gene lookup returns CDR1 SGHRS and CDR2 YFSETQ. CDR3 residues: CASSLGVSDRVNEQYF.

The chain links TRBV5-1 to TRBJ2-5; without DNA, the TCRdb call of TRBD1 cannot be checked. The CDR3 loop spans 14 amino acids. Germline V CDR1 and CDR2: SGHRS, YFSETQ. The CDR3 reads CASSSQGPWETQYF.

The genes are TRBV3-1 and TRBJ1-2. The CDR3 contains 16 residues. CDR1 LGHDT and CDR2 YNNKEL come from the germline V gene (reference sequence). The CDR3 loop reads CASSQTMRGLIYGYTF.

This chain's CDR3 is CASSSPQGDEQFF. This sequence joins TRBV7-9 and TRBJ2-1; TCRdb returns TRBD1, unconfirmable since there is no DNA. The CDR3 totals 13 residues. Per germline, CDR1 SEHNR and CDR2 FQNEAQ (reference sequence).

The V gene is TRBV19, the J gene TRBJ2-5; TCRdb gives TRBD2 as the D gene, but with no DNA this cannot be confirmed. Germline lookup yields CDR1 LNHDA and CDR2 SQIVND (reference sequence). The CDR3 is made up of 18 amino acids. The CDR3 here is CASSTIHRVLPGKETQYF.

V is TRBV6-1 and J is TRBJ2-7. Germline lookup yields CDR1 MNHNS and CDR2 SASEGT. The CDR3 loop spans 13 amino acids. CDR3 residues: CASTSLRSYEQYF.

The chain employs TRBV28 and TRBJ1-1. This CDR3 is built from 14 residues. The germline gives CDR1 MDHEN, CDR2 SYDVKM. The CDR3 sequence: CASSLGGGGTEAFF. The variable domain in full, with the rest retrieved from reference TRBV28 and TRBJ1-1, is DVKVTQSSRYLVKRTGEKVFLECVQDMDHENMFWYRQDPGLGLRLIYFSYDVKMKEKGDIPEGYSVSREKKERFSLILESASTNQTSMYLCASSLGGGGTEAFFGQGTRLTVV.